These 15 T cell receptor beta chains originate from one sample sequenced in a study of Graves' ophthalmopathy and Graves' hyperthyroidism (dated by TCRdb to the late 2010s). For sequencing, an Illumina HiSeq 2000 was employed. For repertoire sequencing, TCR beta CDR3 regions were amplified from RNA transcripts. HTBI primers and the Qiagen OneStep RT-PCR kit were used in a first-round RT-PCR, which was followed by a second-round multiplex PCR, size selection and purification. In TCRdb, the public reads were trimmed at Q25 with fastp and aligned with MiXCR, with productive beta chains retained. Every entry covers one CDR3 protein and lists the most common genes and DNA from its rows. In this sample the table shows fewer than 600,000 distinct CDR3 sequences, over 13% of which occur a single time. Roughly 10% of the sample is taken by the ten largest. The source material was blood. These receptors were taken from a woman aged 30 to 39 with Graves' ophthalmopathy. Donor details come from another sample of the same person, matched by shared clones.

On this clonotype: Because the CDR3 is missing its conserved closing phenylalanine or tryptophan, this is likely a read error. V usage is TRBV6-1 and J usage is TRBJ2-3, with D possibly being TRBD1 or TRBD2 (5 bases each). The germline V gene has CDR1 MNHNS and CDR2 SASEGT. V dropped 5 bases and J dropped 11 bases, with 11 bases sitting between them. The CDR3 loop spans 11 amino acids. The CDR3 reads CASSPGPKQYC. CDR3 DNA sequence: TGTGCCAGCAGTCCGGGACCGAAGCAGTATTGT.

This clonotype was seen only a few times. The chain uses TRBV7-8 and TRBJ1-1; D is perhaps TRBD1 (6 bases). The V gene lost 4 bases and the J gene lost 6 bases, with 12 bases spanning the gap. Germline loops: CDR1 SGHVS, CDR2 FQNEAQ. CDR3 length: 13 residues. The CDR3 here is CASSSGGGAEAFF. CDR3 DNA sequence: TGTGCCAGCAGCTCGGGGGGGGGCGCTGAAGCTTTCTTT. Drawing the rest from reference TRBV7-8 and TRBJ1-1, the complete variable domain is GAGVSQSPRYKVAKRGQDVALRCDPISGHVSLFWYQQALGQGPEFLTYFQNEAQLDKSGLPSDRFFAERPEGSVSTLKIQRTQQEDSAVYLCASSSGGGAEAFFGQGTRLTVV.

This clonotype was counted many times. This chain uses TRBV7-8 with TRBJ2-5; D might be TRBD2 (5 bases). V was pared by 4 bases and J by 4 bases, with 16 bases between. The CDR3 consists of 15 residues. Germline CDR1 is SGHVS and CDR2 is FQNEAQ. The CDR3 bases are TGTGCCAGCAGCTCTGGACTGGGCCGACGAGAGACCCAGTACTTC. It yields the protein CASSSGLGRRETQYF.

This clonotype was observed a handful of times. This may be a read error: a much more frequent sequence differs by one nucleotide. This chain connects TRBV3-1 to TRBJ1-2, with D perhaps TRBD1 (5 bases). Germline loops: CDR1 LGHDT, CDR2 YNNKEL (reference sequence). The length of the CDR3 is 15 residues. CDR3 DNA: TGTGTCAGCAGCCAGGCGGGACCCCAGCACTATGGCTACACCTTC. Its protein product is CVSSQAGPQHYGYTF.

The chain uses TRBV9 and TRBJ1-2; D gene unclear. Germline assignment: CDR1 SGDLS and CDR2 YYNGEE. Trimming cost V 4 bases and J 4 bases, with 11 bases left between them. This CDR3 contains 13 residues. The CDR3 DNA reads TGTGCCAGCAGCCCCGCGGGCCTCTATGGCTACACCTTC. Encoded protein: CASSPAGLYGYTF.

This clonotype was counted many times. The chain combines TRBV5-1 with TRBJ2-7; no clear D gene. Trimming stripped 2 bases from V and 5 bases from J, with 14 bases between. CDR3 size: 14 residues. CDR1 is SGHRS and CDR2 is YFSETQ in the germline V gene. The CDR3 sequence is CASSFSSFGDEQYF. The DNA of the CDR3 is TGCGCCAGCAGCTTCTCCTCGTTCGGCGACGAGCAGTACTTC.

This clonotype was observed at least ten times. This chain joins TRBV20-1 and TRBJ2-7; 7 nucleotides line up with TRBD2. Per the germline V gene, CDR1 is DFQATT and CDR2 is SNEGSKA (reference sequence). J gave up 3 bases and V 5 bases, and 13 bases lay outside the gene matches. The CDR3 extends over 15 amino acids. CDR3 in DNA: TGCAGTGCTCCTAGGCTTGTGCGGGAGCTCTACGAGCAGTACTTC. This codes for CSAPRLVRELYEQYF.

This clonotype was picked up a small number of times. The V and J genes are TRBV11-2 and TRBJ2-2; 7 positions match TRBD1. The CDR3 has 17 residues. V dropped 1 base and J dropped 1; count of bases not matched to a gene: 6. CDR1 SGHAT and CDR2 FQNNGV come from the germline V gene. The CDR3 nucleotides are TGTGCCAGCAGCTTAGTGGGGGACAGTTGGAACACCGGGGAGCTGTTTTTT. This codes for CASSLVGDSWNTGELFF.

J is TRBJ2-5 and V is TRBV4-1, with D possibly matching TRBD1 (6 bases). Trimming shortened V by 1 base and J by 5 bases, and 14 bases separated the two germline ends. The germline V gene has CDR1 MGHRA and CDR2 YSYEKL. This CDR3 comprises 15 residues. CDR3 sequence reads: CASSQAVGQSETQYF. The CDR3 DNA follows: TGCGCCAGCAGCCAAGCGGTAGGACAGAGTGAGACCCAGTACTTC.

This clonotype has ten or more counts. V is TRBV15 and J is TRBJ1-1; 9 bases are shared with TRBD1. Losses at the gene ends were 2 bases for V and 11 bases for J; bases not matched to a gene: 9. The CDR3 runs to 14 residues. Per germline, CDR1 LNHNV and CDR2 YYDKDF (reference sequence). The CDR3 sequence is CATSRTRDRDAAFF. CDR3 nucleotides: TGTGCCACCAGCAGAACCCGGGACAGGGACGCCGCTTTCTTT.

This clonotype showed up just once. Since a much larger clone is just one base distant, this may be a read error. This sequence joins TRBV6-5 and TRBJ1-2, with a weak D call TRBD1 (5 bases). Germline V gene data show CDR1 as MNHEY and CDR2 as SVGAGI. There are 13 residues in the CDR3. This CDR3 reads CACSYERGYGYTF. CDR3 in DNA: TGTGCCTGCAGTTACGAAAGGGGATATGGCTACACCTTC.

This clonotype was observed many times. The chain links TRBV6-4 to TRBJ2-2; 10 nucleotides agree with TRBD1. The V gene end was trimmed by 7 bases and the J gene end by 2 bases; junction bases not matched to a gene: 7. In germline, CDR1 is MRHNA, CDR2 SNTAGT. The CDR3 is 16 amino acids. CDR3 coding DNA: TGTGCCAGCAAACACGACAGGGGGCTCAACACCGGGGAGCTGTTTTTT. This encodes CASKHDRGLNTGELFF.

The rearrangement joins TRBV29-1 to TRBJ1-1, with 7 bases lining up with TRBD1. This CDR3 spans 13 amino acids. The J segment lost 5 bases and the V segment lost 7 bases, leaving 10 bases of the junction unmatched. CDR1 and CDR2 (germline): SQVTM, ANQGSEA. CDR3 in amino acids: CSGYRGLGTEAFF. The CDR3 DNA is TGCAGCGGTTACAGGGGCTTGGGAACTGAAGCTTTCTTT. Combining the CDR3 with reference TRBV29-1 and TRBJ1-1 gives the whole variable domain SAVISQKPSRDICQRGTSLTIQCQVDSQVTMMFWYRQQPGQSLTLIATANQGSEATYESGFVIDKFPISRPNLTFSTLTVSNMSPEDSSIYLCSGYRGLGTEAFFGQGTRLTVV.

This clonotype has a count of ten or more. The V and J genes are TRBV5-1 and TRBJ2-5; D is undetermined. The germline CDR1 and CDR2 sequences are SGHRS and YFSETQ. V was trimmed by 2 bases and J by 5 bases, leaving 22 bases between them. CDR3 length: 17 amino acids. CDR3 residues: CASSFFRQRDKMETQYF. CDR3 DNA: TGCGCCAGCAGCTTCTTCCGTCAGCGTGACAAAATGGAGACCCAGTACTTC.

This clonotype was recorded at least ten times. This chain uses TRBV14 with TRBJ2-2; TRBD2 might be the D (6 bases). This CDR3 has 15 amino acids. Germline V CDR1 and CDR2: SGHDN, FVKESK. Trimming removed 0 bases at V and 7 bases at J, with 12 bases between. This CDR3 reads CASSQEWTTNGELFF. DNA for the CDR3: TGTGCCAGCAGCCAAGAATGGACTACTAACGGGGAGCTGTTTTTT. Supplemented by reference TRBV14 and TRBJ2-2, the full variable domain reads EAGVTQFPSHSVIEKGQTVTLRCDPISGHDNLYWYRRVMGKEIKFLLHFVKESKQDESGMPNNRFLAERTGGTYSTLKVQPAELEDSGVYFCASSQEWTTNGELFFGEGSRLTVL.